A single sample is the source of the 29 T cell receptor beta chains below, sequenced in a study of CD8 T cells in Susac syndrome. After extraction with the RNeasy kit, roughly 0.5 to 1 ug of the RNA was reverse transcribed using random hexamers. TCRdb re-called the immunoSEQ multiplex PCR reads with MiXCR, one entry per CDR3 protein. Counted here are under 200,000 distinct CDR3 sequences, approximately 94% occurring once; the ten biggest clones make up around 0.12%. The sample taken for sequencing was CD4+ T cells from PBMCs. The receptors come from a human donor with Susac syndrome.

This clonotype was observed once. The chain combines TRBV21-1 with TRBJ2-7; the listed D gene, TRBD1, was not tested against the DNA. TRBV21-1 is reported as a pseudogene. This CDR3 spans 14 amino acids. The CDR3 loop is CASSKFGQVYEQYV. The CDR3 DNA is TGTGCCAGCAGCAAATTTGGACAGGTCTACGAGCAGTACGTC.

The V gene is TRBV5-1, the J gene TRBJ2-1, with D tentatively TRBD1 or TRBD2 (5 bases each). CDR3 length equals 15 residues. V shed 4 bases and J shed 4 bases, with 15 bases lying between them. CDR1 and CDR2 from the germline V gene are SGHRS and YFSETQ. The CDR3 coding sequence is TGCGCCAGCAGCGCCTCCGGGACCGAATACAATGAGCAGTTCTTC. Protein sequence: CASSASGTEYNEQFF.

The V gene is TRBV20-1, the J gene TRBJ1-5; D gene ambiguous. The germline V gene has CDR1 DFQATT and CDR2 SNEGSKA (reference sequence). The V end was cut by 2 bases, the J end by 0 bases, with 8 bases between. This CDR3 comprises 14 residues. DNA for the CDR3: TGCAGTGCTAGACGGGATTATAGCAATCAGCCCCAGCATTTT. It is translated as CSARRDYSNQPQHF.

J is TRBJ1-6 and V is TRBV20-1; D unclear. Looked up from germline, CDR1 is DFQATT and CDR2 is SNEGSKA (reference sequence). This CDR3 region has 16 residues. The V end lost 3 bases, the J end lost 7 bases, and 19 bases lay between the germline ends. The CDR3 DNA sequence: TGCAGTGCTAGGGACGACTTAATCGGACGAAATTCACCCCTCCACTTT. This sequence encodes CSARDDLIGRNSPLHF.

The chain recombines TRBV3-1 with TRBJ1-6; the D gene is possibly TRBD1 (5 bases). CDR1 LGHDT and CDR2 YNNKEL come from the germline V gene (reference sequence). V lost 0 bases, J lost 7 bases, and 10 bases lay in between. The CDR3 is made up of 15 amino acids. In nucleotides, the CDR3 is TGTGCCAGCAGCCAAGATTTGCGACAGAATTCACCCCTCCACTTT. Its translation: CASSQDLRQNSPLHF.

This chain links TRBV7-9 with TRBJ2-7; D ambiguous. The V and J ends lost 5 bases and 3 bases respectively, with 11 bases between them. The CDR3 consists of 13 residues. Per the germline V gene, CDR1 is SEHNR and CDR2 is FQNEAQ (reference sequence). CDR3 sequence reads: CASSPTAFYEQYF. CDR3 DNA: TGTGCCAGCAGCCCGACTGCATTCTACGAGCAGTACTTC.

The CDR3 sequence: CASSQDSAGWYNEQFF. The CDR3 DNA sequence: TGTGCCAGCAGCCAAGATAGCGCAGGGTGGTACAATGAGCAGTTCTTC. The J gene is TRBJ2-1, the V gene TRBV3-1; D might be TRBD1 or TRBD2, each matching 5 bases. Trimming took off 0 bases at V and 4 bases at J, with 13 bases between the two ends. The CDR3 extends over 16 amino acids. From germline, CDR1 is LGHDT and CDR2 YNNKEL (reference sequence).

The genes are TRBV7-2 and TRBJ2-5, with 16 bases fitting TRBD2. The CDR3 consists of 18 residues. CDR1 and CDR2 from the germline V gene are SGHTA and FQGNSA. With 5 bases clipped from V and 5 bases from J, the junction kept 11 bases outside the gene matches. CDR3 protein: CASSQGTSGGAIWETQYF. CDR3 nucleotide sequence: TGTGCCAGCAGCCAAGGGACTAGCGGGGGGGCGATCTGGGAGACCCAGTACTTC.

The chain links TRBV7-9 to TRBJ1-4, with TRBD1 matching over 7 bases. Germline loops: CDR1 SEHNR, CDR2 FQNEAQ (reference sequence). This CDR3 spans 15 amino acids. V lost 3 bases and J lost 5; bases outside the gene matches: 6. This CDR3 is CASSFPGTVNEKLFF. The CDR3 nucleotides read TGTGCCAGCAGCTTCCCCGGGACAGTCAATGAAAAACTGTTTTTT.

This chain joins TRBV11-2 and TRBJ2-2; D gene ambiguous. This CDR3 region has 15 residues. Germline lookup yields CDR1 SGHAT and CDR2 FQNNGV. V was cut by 5 bases and J by 0 bases, with 10 bases left in between. In DNA form, the CDR3 reads TGTGCCAGCAGCGCCCGGCGGTCGAACACCGGGGAGCTGTTTTTT. Residues: CASSARRSNTGELFF.

The chain joins TRBV30 to TRBJ1-1, with D unresolved. This CDR3 is built from 13 residues. Germline-derived CDR1 and CDR2 are GTSNPN and SVGIG (reference sequence). V was clipped by 3 bases and J by 2 bases, with 10 bases between them. The CDR3 protein is CAWRVTSNTEAFF. The DNA for the CDR3 is TGTGCCTGGAGGGTGACCTCAAACACTGAAGCTTTCTTT.

The CDR3 is CASSGLGTQYF. CDR3 in DNA: TGTGCCAGCAGCGGACTGGGTACGCAGTATTTT. The V and J genes are TRBV7-9 and TRBJ2-3; D is possibly TRBD2 (5 bases). Deletions cut 5 bases from V and 8 bases from J, with 8 bases between. The CDR3 loop spans 11 amino acids. Germline loops: CDR1 SEHNR, CDR2 FQNEAQ (reference sequence).

The rearrangement joins TRBV30 to TRBJ2-5; 11 nucleotides match TRBD2. V was clipped by 3 bases and J by 10 bases; unmatched bases: 4. Germline V gene data show CDR1 as GTSNPN and CDR2 as SVGIG (reference sequence). This CDR3 is built from 12 residues. The CDR3, as DNA: TGTGCCTGGAGAACTAGCGGGAGACTCCAGTACTTC. Residues: CAWRTSGRLQYF.

The V gene is TRBV11-2, the J gene TRBJ1-1; D is undetermined. V shed 4 bases and J shed 0 bases, with 15 bases lying between them. In germline, CDR1 is SGHAT, CDR2 FQNNGV. The CDR3 is 16 residues long. The DNA of the CDR3 is TGTGCCAGCAGCTCAATGCACCGACCCATGAACACTGAAGCTTTCTTT. It codes for CASSSMHRPMNTEAFF.

The chain combines TRBV12-5 with TRBJ2-1; 9 bases are a match to TRBD1. The CDR3 covers 14 residues. With V trimmed by 6 bases and J by 6 bases, 6 bases remained unmatched. Looked up from germline, CDR1 is LGHNT and CDR2 is FRNRAP. The CDR3 sequence is CASGTGQGVNEQFF. The CDR3 DNA follows: TGTGCTAGTGGAACGGGACAGGGCGTCAATGAGCAGTTCTTC.

The chain has TRBV29-1 and TRBJ2-5; D is undetermined. The CDR3 runs to 12 residues. Germline CDR1 and CDR2: SQVTM and ANQGSEA. V gave up 2 bases and J gave up 4 bases, with 8 bases separating them. CDR3 residues: CSVEKWGETQYF. For the CDR3, the DNA is TGCAGCGTTGAAAAGTGGGGAGAGACCCAGTACTTC.

J is TRBJ2-1 and V is TRBV11-2; no firm D call. V dropped 2 bases and J dropped 6 bases, with 11 bases sitting between them. From germline, CDR1 is SGHAT and CDR2 FQNNGV. The CDR3 runs to 14 residues. The CDR3 coding sequence is TGTGCCAGCAGCTTATTATTCGGAGTCAATGAGCAGTTCTTC. Residues: CASSLLFGVNEQFF. Full variable domain (missing parts from reference TRBV11-2 and TRBJ2-1): EAGVAQSPRYKIIEKRQSVAFWCNPISGHATLYWYQQILGQGPKLLIQFQNNGVVDDSQLPKDRFSAERLKGVDSTLKIQPAKLEDSAVYLCASSLLFGVNEQFFGPGTRLTVL.

This chain links TRBV20-1 with TRBJ2-6, with D possibly matching TRBD1 (6 bases). Germline V gene sequence: CDR1 DFQATT, CDR2 SNEGSKA (reference sequence). The CDR3 loop spans 13 amino acids. Trimming took 6 bases from V and 2 from J, leaving 8 bases between them. In DNA, the CDR3 is TGCAGTGCGCGACAGGCTGGGGCCAACGTCCTGACTTTC. It is translated as CSARQAGANVLTF.

V and J are TRBV5-1 and TRBJ2-4; D gene unclear. From germline, CDR1 is SGHRS and CDR2 YFSETQ. Trimming cost V 5 bases and J 5 bases, with 11 bases left between them. This CDR3 is 13 amino acids long. CDR3 nucleotide sequence: TGCGCCAGCAGAAGGACCCTCGAAAACATTCAGTACTTC. This sequence encodes CASRRTLENIQYF.

The V and J genes are TRBV6-2 or TRBV6-3 and TRBJ1-5, with 7 bases lining up with TRBD1. The CDR3 sequence is 12 residues long. Germline lookup yields CDR1 MNHEY and CDR2 SVGEGT. The ends lost 6 bases at V and 7 bases at J; junction bases unmatched: 3. CDR3 amino acids: CASREQGQPQHF. In DNA form, the CDR3 reads TGTGCCAGCAGGGAACAGGGGCAGCCCCAGCATTTT.

This clonotype was found a few times. The chain recombines TRBV27 with TRBJ2-2; 8 bases fit TRBD1. V was clipped by 7 bases and J by 2 bases; unmatched bases: 3. The CDR3 loop spans 14 amino acids. The germline CDR1 and CDR2 sequences are MNHEY and SMNVEV (reference sequence). CDR3 DNA: TGTGCCAGCACCCAGGGGGCTAACACCGGGGAGCTGTTTTTT. Translation: CASTQGANTGELFF.

The genes are TRBV27 and TRBJ2-4; D remains ambiguous. The CDR3 has 13 amino acids. The germline V gene encodes CDR1 MNHEY and CDR2 SMNVEV (reference sequence). V lost 0 bases and J lost 8, with 8 bases in between. The CDR3 loop is CASSLSWVDIQYF. DNA for the CDR3: TGTGCCAGCAGTTTATCTTGGGTTGACATTCAGTACTTC.

V and J are TRBV6-5 and TRBJ2-2; D gene unclear. This CDR3 has 18 residues. Trimming cost V 0 bases and J 7 bases, with 21 bases left between them. Germline CDR1 MNHEY, CDR2 SVGAGI. The CDR3 region is CASSYSFATVQLGGELFF. As DNA, the CDR3 is TGTGCCAGCAGTTACTCGTTTGCCACTGTACAGCTCGGCGGGGAGCTGTTTTTT.

The rearrangement uses TRBV29-1 and TRBJ2-5; TRBD2 aligns across 12 bases. The germline CDR1 and CDR2 sequences are SQVTM and ANQGSEA. This CDR3 comprises 15 residues. V dropped 2 bases and J dropped 4; count of bases not matched to a gene: 5. The CDR3 bases are TGCAGCGTTGAACCTAGCGGGGGGGCCGGAGAGACCCAGTACTTC. This translates into CSVEPSGGAGETQYF. Drawing the rest from reference TRBV29-1 and TRBJ2-5, the complete variable domain is SAVISQKPSRDICQRGTSLTIQCQVDSQVTMMFWYRQQPGQSLTLIATANQGSEATYESGFVIDKFPISRPNLTFSTLTVSNMSPEDSSIYLCSVEPSGGAGETQYFGPGTRLLVL.

The chain joins TRBV30 to TRBJ1-4; D call uncertain. CDR3 size: 14 residues. The germline V gene has CDR1 GTSNPN and CDR2 SVGIG (reference sequence). Between the trimmed V and J ends, which lost 2 bases and 8 bases, there was a span of 15 bases. In DNA, the CDR3 is TGTGCCTGGAGTAATGGGCCCGGGATGGAAAAACTGTTTTTT. Protein: CAWSNGPGMEKLFF.

This chain uses TRBV4-3 with TRBJ2-7, with 12 bases identical to TRBD2. The CDR3 covers 18 residues. V was pared by 2 bases and J by 4 bases, with 12 bases of the junction left unmatched. Germline V CDR1 and CDR2: LGHNA, YSLEER. DNA of the CDR3: TGCGCCAGCAGCCAATCCGGGTCGACTAGCGGGAGATGGTACGAGCAGTACTTC. Translation: CASSQSGSTSGRWYEQYF.

This chain links TRBV28 with TRBJ1-1, with D unresolved. The CDR3 spans 13 residues. Germline values: CDR1 MDHEN, CDR2 SYDVKM. V shed 2 bases and J shed 7 bases, with 11 bases lying between them. The CDR3 is CASSLPGPLEAFF. In nucleotides, the CDR3 is TGTGCCAGCAGTTTACCTGGCCCGCTTGAAGCTTTCTTT.

The V gene is TRBV28, the J gene TRBJ2-7; D not resolved. Germline V lookup: CDR1 MDHEN, CDR2 SYDVKM. The CDR3 contains 14 residues. The germline V and J ends were trimmed by 3 bases and 0 bases, with 9 bases remaining between them. The CDR3 region is CASSFPGSSYEQYF. The CDR3 nucleotides read TGTGCCAGCAGTTTCCCAGGAAGCTCCTACGAGCAGTACTTC.

V is TRBV12-3 or TRBV12-4 and J is TRBJ2-7; D is undetermined. This CDR3 spans 13 amino acids. Trimming cost V 3 bases and J 3 bases, with 9 bases left between them. In nucleotides, the CDR3 is TGTGCCAGCAGTTTCAGTAGCCTCTACGAGCAGTACTTC. Its translation is CASSFSSLYEQYF.